This passage covers 5 T cell receptor beta chains from one sample sequenced in a study of shared clonotypes between healthy human individuals. The repertoire was sequenced with immunoSEQ multiplex PCR; TCRdb's copy has only in-frame clones and lacks some. The sample consists of about 1.4 million clones, approximately 97% of them appearing once. Sequenced sample: naive CD4+ T cells sorted from blood. As to subset: CD45RA+ positively selected. These receptor sequences come from a man aged 25-45 years in good health.

The rearrangement uses TRBV7-4 and TRBJ1-5; D gene uncertain. Trimming stripped 1 base from V and 2 bases from J, with 9 bases between. CDR3 length equals 15 residues. Germline V lookup: CDR1 SGHVT, CDR2 SQSDAQ. In DNA, the CDR3 is TGTGCCAGCAGCTTAGGAGGCAGAGGCAATCAGCCCCAGCATTTT. It translates to CASSLGGRGNQPQHF.

As regards this clone: Other DNA sequences in this sample translate to the same CDR3. The rearrangement joins TRBV7-3 to TRBJ2-7; D call uncertain. This CDR3 contains 14 residues. Between the trimmed V and J ends, which lost 0 bases and 0 bases, there was a span of 6 bases. From germline, CDR1 is SGHTA and CDR2 FQGTGA. As DNA, the CDR3 is TGTGCCAGCAGCTTAACGGGCGGCTCCTACGAGCAGTACTTC. It yields the protein CASSLTGGSYEQYF.

The gene calls are TRBV7-8 and TRBJ2-1; 7 positions match TRBD2. Trimming removed 4 bases from V and 0 bases from J; junction bases left unmatched: 3. CDR1 and CDR2 from the germline V gene are SGHVS and FQNEAQ. This CDR3 has 15 amino acids. CDR3 DNA sequence: TGTGCCAGCAGCTCAACTAGCGTCTCCTACAATGAGCAGTTCTTC. As protein: CASSSTSVSYNEQFF.

The chain employs TRBV2 and TRBJ2-3, with 11 bases lining up with TRBD1. The CDR3 is 16 amino acids. Germline V lookup: CDR1 SNHLY, CDR2 FYNNEI. The ends lost 6 bases at V and 3 bases at J; junction bases unmatched: 8. In DNA, the CDR3 is TGTGCCAGCAGGATCCGGGACAGGGGGTTAACAGATACGCAGTATTTT. Translated, it gives CASRIRDRGLTDTQYF. The whole variable domain, filled in from reference TRBV2 and TRBJ2-3, reads EPEVTQTPSHQVTQMGQEVILRCVPISNHLYFYWYRQILGQKVEFLVSFYNNEISEKSEIFDDQFSVERPDGSNFTLKIRSTKLEDSAMYFCASRIRDRGLTDTQYFGPGTRLTVL.

The rearrangement links TRBV7-2 to TRBJ2-7; 13 bases fit TRBD2. CDR3 length: 19 residues. Germline V gives CDR1 SGHTA, CDR2 FQGNSA. V shed 4 bases and J 0 bases; nucleotides not matched to a gene: 12. CDR3 protein: CASSYRGLAGLTPSYEQYF. CDR3 nucleotide sequence: TGTGCCAGCAGCTATAGGGGACTAGCGGGGCTTACACCCTCCTACGAGCAGTACTTC.